This T cell receptor beta chain was captured in a study of technical replicates of blood from a handful of donors (dated by TCRdb to the late 2010s). CDR1 and CDR2 were assigned from the germline V gene (reference sequence) as SEHNR and FQNEAQ. V drops 1 base and J drops 4 bases, leaving 11 bases in between. The CDR3 goes from the cysteine to the phenylalanine over 14 residues. The retained sequence is limited to the CDR3, 42 bases, with the frame set at the first base. To prepare the library, the immunoSEQ multiplex PCR assay was applied. TCRdb carries this immuneACCESS record with in-frame sequences only. Its versions omit some clonotypes, under half of them owing to an unresolved V gene in the studies checked, with the rest unexplained. This sample has approximately 50,000 clones in its table, and around 83% of those were observed once. 5.6% of the sample comes from the top ten. Note on this clone: Its recognized antigen is unknown. No much larger clonotype is one base removed from it; base qualities were not supplied.

The TCR comes from a human donor in good health. Some clones in this sample may be carry-over from other donors' samples. The sequence is built from TRBV7-9 and TRBJ2-7; tentative D gene TRBD2, with 6 bases matching. Sequencing was carried out using PBMCs. Here is the DNA: TGTGCCAGCAGCTTAGTTTCTGCGGGATACGAGCAGTACTTC. The encoded protein is CASSLVSAGYEQYF.